The rows below give T cell receptor beta chains drawn from one sample of a study of OX40 agonist ivuxolimab in advanced cancers. Assay used: immunoSEQ multiplex PCR; TCRdb lists only in-frame clones, some missing. The top ten hold about 12% of the sample, which has 60,000 to 70,000 clones, roughly 89% seen once. The sequencing used CD4+ or CD8+ T cells sorted from blood, collected in a trial of the OX40 agonist ivuxolimab. The receptors were gathered from an adult with an advanced solid tumor such as melanoma, head and neck, liver or kidney cancer. Each CDR3 is given with its conserved first and last residue. The order of the fields is V gene, D gene, J gene, CDR3 length, CDR3 protein. The D gene is left open where the match is weak.

v_gene: TRBV27; d_gene: .; j_gene: TRBJ1-3; len: 14; CDR3aa: CASGPRRAGNTIYF
v_gene: TRBV5-5; d_gene: TRBD2; j_gene: TRBJ2-1; len: 15; CDR3aa: CASSRQGLAPGEQFF
v_gene: TRBV19; d_gene: TRBD1; j_gene: TRBJ2-1; len: 12; CDR3aa: CASSTGANEQFF
v_gene: TRBV29-1; d_gene: .; j_gene: TRBJ2-2; len: 16; CDR3aa: CSVEDEGDPNTGELFF
v_gene: TRBV2; d_gene: .; j_gene: TRBJ1-4; len: 13; CDR3aa: CASRPRHGEKLFF
v_gene: TRBV6-5; d_gene: .; j_gene: TRBJ2-7; len: 14; CDR3aa: CASNPGAASYEQYF
v_gene: TRBV28; d_gene: TRBD1; j_gene: TRBJ2-5; len: 15; CDR3aa: CASSLRTGGRETQYF
v_gene: TRBV6-1; d_gene: .; j_gene: TRBJ1-2; len: 13; CDR3aa: CASGLGRAYGYTF
v_gene: TRBV2; d_gene: .; j_gene: TRBJ1-4; len: 14; CDR3aa: CASSGGGSNEKLFF
v_gene: TRBV19; d_gene: .; j_gene: TRBJ1-1; len: 15; CDR3aa: CASSTEDTPNTEAFF